This passage covers 32 T cell receptor beta chains from one sample sequenced in a study of blood T cell repertoires in COVID-19. Measured with immunoSEQ multiplex PCR; TCRdb has only the in-frame clones, and not every one. This sample has approximately 250,000 clones, with about 87% found just once. Sequenced material: PBMCs or T cells enriched from blood (not recorded which). These receptors originate from a woman aged 40 to 50 with acute COVID-19.

The J gene is TRBJ1-2, the V gene TRBV5-1, with D tentatively TRBD1 (6 bases). Germline values: CDR1 SGHRS, CDR2 YFSETQ. V was cut by 4 bases and J by 2 bases, with 15 bases left in between. The CDR3 is 15 amino acids. CDR3 nucleotide sequence: TGCGCCAGCAGCGGGGGAGAGACAGGAAACTATGGCTACACCTTC. It is translated as CASSGGETGNYGYTF.

The chain links TRBV7-8 to TRBJ1-3; D is unclear. CDR1 SGHVS and CDR2 FQNEAQ come from the germline V gene. The length of the CDR3 is 17 residues. Trimming stripped 0 bases from V and 0 bases from J, with 12 bases between. CDR3 in DNA: TGTGCCAGCAGCTTAGCGGAGGGTCCCCTCTCTGGAAACACCATATATTTT. This encodes CASSLAEGPLSGNTIYF.

The chain couples TRBV28 to TRBJ2-1, with 8 positions matching TRBD2. The germline V gene encodes CDR1 MDHEN and CDR2 SYDVKM. With 2 bases clipped from V and 10 bases from J, the junction kept 1 base outside the gene matches. This CDR3 spans 12 amino acids. CDR3 in DNA: TGTGCCAGCAGTTTAGGCGGGAGGGAGCAGTTCTTC. Protein: CASSLGGREQFF.

For this clone: The junction departs from the called germline gene at one end, perhaps through a read error. This chain uses TRBV7-7 with TRBJ2-5, with 9 bases aligning to TRBD2. The CDR3 has 13 amino acids. The germline V gene encodes CDR1 SSHAT and CDR2 FNYEAQ (reference sequence). CDR3 residues: CASSLAGAETQYF. CDR3 coding DNA: TGTGCTAGCAGCTTAGCGGGAGCGGAGACCCAGTACTTC.

The chain couples TRBV2 to TRBJ1-1; TRBD1 is a possible D gene (5 bases). The germline gives CDR1 SNHLY, CDR2 FYNNEI. This CDR3 comprises 15 residues. Trimming took 6 bases from V and 0 from J, leaving 14 bases between them. The CDR3 nucleotides read TGTGCCAGCAGCAACCAGGGACTTCTGAACACTGAAGCTTTCTTT. It specifies CASSNQGLLNTEAFF.

The count of this clone is one. The rearrangement uses TRBV28 and TRBJ1-6; D unresolved. This CDR3 has 16 residues. Germline CDR1 and CDR2: MDHEN and SYDVKM. Between the trimmed V and J ends, which lost 6 bases and 6 bases, there was a span of 18 bases. The CDR3: CASSYTTGNFNSPLHF. DNA of the CDR3: TGTGCCAGCAGCTACACTACCGGGAACTTTAATTCACCCCTCCACTTT.

The chain has TRBV7-8 and TRBJ1-2; D perhaps matches TRBD1 (5 bases). This CDR3 has 15 residues. The V end lost 4 bases, the J end lost 6 bases, and 18 bases lay between the germline ends. CDR1 is SGHVS and CDR2 is FQNEAQ in the germline V gene. CDR3 DNA: TGTGCCAGCAGCTGGCGGGGGGTGGCCTGGGATGGCTACACCTTC. Translated: CASSWRGVAWDGYTF.

The J gene is TRBJ2-1, the V gene TRBV4-1; 10 bases agree with TRBD2. The CDR3 length is 15 residues. J lost 5 bases, V lost 2 bases, and 3 bases had no gene match. Germline V gene data show CDR1 as MGHRA and CDR2 as YSYEKL. CDR3 loop: CASSQLAGDHNEQFF. CDR3 DNA: TGCGCCAGCAGCCAACTAGCGGGGGACCACAATGAGCAGTTCTTC.

The V gene is TRBV30, the J gene TRBJ1-5; no reliable D call. V was clipped by 4 bases and J by 0 bases, with 4 bases between them. In germline, CDR1 is GTSNPN, CDR2 SVGIG (reference sequence). This CDR3 comprises 12 residues. CDR3 DNA sequence: TGTGCCTGGACCCTTAGCAATCAGCCCCAGCATTTT. Its protein product is CAWTLSNQPQHF.

J is TRBJ1-4 and V is TRBV7-2; TRBD1 aligns across 8 bases. Looked up from germline, CDR1 is SGHTA and CDR2 is FQGNSA. Trimming took 5 bases from V and 7 from J; bases not matched to a gene: 9. The CDR3 has 15 residues. The CDR3 loop is CASSPAGGRSEKLFF. The CDR3 nucleotides read TGTGCCAGCAGCCCCGCAGGGGGCCGGTCTGAAAAACTGTTTTTT.

This chain connects TRBV5-1 to TRBJ1-6, with D hard to call. Between the trimmed V and J ends, which lost 0 bases and 5 bases, there was a span of 3 bases. This CDR3 contains 13 residues. Germline assignment: CDR1 SGHRS and CDR2 YFSETQ. The chain's CDR3 is CASSLGDNSPLHF. The CDR3 region has the DNA TGCGCCAGCAGCTTGGGAGATAATTCACCCCTCCACTTT. Looking up the rest from reference TRBV5-1 and TRBJ1-6 gives the full variable domain: KAGVTQTPRYLIKTRGQQVTLSCSPISGHRSVSWYQQTPGQGLQFLFEYFSETQRNKGNFPGRFSGRQFSNSRSEMNVSTLELGDSALYLCASSLGDNSPLHFGNGTRLTVT.

The rearrangement links TRBV20-1 to TRBJ2-1; 7 nucleotides agree with TRBD2. Germline V lookup: CDR1 DFQATT, CDR2 SNEGSKA (reference sequence). The CDR3 covers 15 residues. V trimming: 3 bases; J trimming: 8 bases; junction bases outside the gene matches: 13. CDR3 DNA: TGCAGTGCTAGTGTCGCGGGAGATCTCGGGGATGAGCAGTTCTTC. This encodes CSASVAGDLGDEQFF.

V and J are TRBV11-2 and TRBJ2-7; no reliable D call. V lost 1 base, J lost 2 bases, and 6 bases lay in between. CDR1 is SGHAT and CDR2 is FQNNGV in the germline V gene. This CDR3 contains 13 residues. In nucleotides, the CDR3 is TGTGCCAGCAGCTTAGCAGAACCCTACGAGCAGTACGTC. Protein sequence: CASSLAEPYEQYV.

The chain joins TRBV7-8 to TRBJ2-1; no definite D call. CDR1 is SGHVS, CDR2 FQNEAQ, per germline. Trimming removed 7 bases from V and 5 bases from J, with 9 bases in between. This CDR3 spans 12 amino acids. The CDR3 DNA is TGTGCCAGCATTTCTCCGGACAATGAGCAGTTCTTC. Encoded protein: CASISPDNEQFF.

The chain combines TRBV5-1 with TRBJ2-3; the match to TRBD2 covers 9 bases. The V gene end was trimmed by 4 bases and the J gene end by 3 bases; junction bases not matched to a gene: 9. Germline CDR1 and CDR2: SGHRS and YFSETQ. The CDR3 is 16 residues long. Here the CDR3 DNA reads TGCGCCAGCAGCCAACGAATAGCGGGAGAAACAGATACGCAGTATTTT. It encodes CASSQRIAGETDTQYF.

The rearrangement uses TRBV5-4 and TRBJ2-7; the match to TRBD2 covers 11 bases. The V and J ends lost 5 bases and 3 bases, in that order; junction bases with no gene match: 4. The germline V gene has CDR1 SGHNT and CDR2 YYREEE (reference sequence). This CDR3 is 14 amino acids long. Here the CDR3 reads CASRPGTSGYEQYF. The CDR3 DNA reads TGTGCCAGCAGACCCGGGACTAGCGGCTACGAGCAGTACTTC.

This chain connects TRBV28 to TRBJ1-1; 10 bases are shared with TRBD1. The CDR3 is made up of 16 amino acids. CDR1 is MDHEN, CDR2 SYDVKM, per germline. Trimming removed 4 bases from V and 0 bases from J; junction bases left unmatched: 5. The CDR3 DNA follows: TGTGCCAGCAGTTCCCCGGGACAGGGGATGAACACTGAAGCTTTCTTT. This translates into CASSSPGQGMNTEAFF.

The chain links TRBV9 to TRBJ1-2; TRBD1 might be the D (5 bases). Trimming removed 4 bases at V and 7 bases at J, with 11 bases between. Germline CDR1 is SGDLS and CDR2 is YYNGEE. The CDR3 length is 12 residues. The CDR3 nucleotides read TGTGCCAGCAGCCCTGTGGGGGGTGGCTACACCTTC. The encoded protein is CASSPVGGGYTF.

The chain couples TRBV28 to TRBJ1-4; 8 bases match TRBD1. V shed 6 bases, J shed 4 bases, and the junction held 10 bases outside the gene matches. The germline CDR1 and CDR2 sequences are MDHEN and SYDVKM. This CDR3 spans 16 amino acids. For the CDR3, the DNA is TGTGCCAGCAGCTACCTAGACAGGGGAATTAATGAAAAACTGTTTTTT. It specifies CASSYLDRGINEKLFF.

This clone has only a few counts. The CDR3 DNA sequence: TGTGCCAGCTCACCCGGGACAAGGGAAGATGGTGAAAAACTGTTTTTT. Amino acids: CASSPGTREDGEKLFF. The chain couples TRBV18 to TRBJ1-4; D might be TRBD1 (6 bases). The CDR3 extends over 16 amino acids. CDR1 KGHSH and CDR2 LQKENI come from the germline V gene. Trimming pared 3 bases from V and 7 bases from J, leaving 18 bases between.

This clone was found once. The rearrangement joins TRBV9 to TRBJ1-2; 9 bases align to TRBD1. V was clipped by 4 bases and J by 8 bases; unmatched bases: 9. The CDR3 runs 14 residues. Germline assignment: CDR1 SGDLS and CDR2 YYNGEE. The CDR3 region has the DNA TGTGCCAGCAGCTCCCGGACAGGGGCGTTGGGCTACACCTTC. Translating it yields CASSSRTGALGYTF.

This chain uses TRBV6-4 with TRBJ2-7, with D possibly being TRBD1 (6 bases). V lost 5 bases and J lost 0, with 11 bases in between. Per the germline V gene, CDR1 is MRHNA and CDR2 is SNTAGT. The length of the CDR3 is 14 residues. CDR3 in amino acids: CASSPDRSSYEQYF. The CDR3 region has the DNA TGTGCCAGCAGTCCCGACAGGAGCTCCTACGAGCAGTACTTC.

V and J are TRBV20-1 and TRBJ2-5; perhaps TRBD2 as D (5 bases). The V end was cut by 5 bases, the J end by 13 bases, with 17 bases between. The germline gives CDR1 DFQATT, CDR2 SNEGSKA (reference sequence). This CDR3 contains 11 residues. Here the CDR3 DNA reads TGCAGTGCTCCCTTAGGGAGACGCTGGTACTTC. It translates to CSAPLGRRWYF.

Here the CDR3 DNA reads TGCGCCAGCAGCTCGTTCCAAGGGGGAAATAGATTGAATGAGCAGTTCTTC. Translated: CASSSFQGGNRLNEQFF. V gene TRBV5-1 combines with J gene TRBJ2-1; TRBD1 might be the D (6 bases). CDR3 length equals 17 residues. V was clipped by 3 bases and J by 7 bases, with 23 bases between them. CDR1 is SGHRS, CDR2 YFSETQ, per germline.

The chain carries TRBV9 and TRBJ2-1; TRBD1 matches at 8 bases. Trimming removed 3 bases from V and 3 bases from J; junction bases left unmatched: 8. This CDR3 region has 16 residues. Germline lookup yields CDR1 SGDLS and CDR2 YYNGEE. This CDR3 reads CASSADRGFGYNEQFF. The DNA of the CDR3 is TGTGCCAGCAGCGCTGACAGGGGTTTCGGCTACAATGAGCAGTTCTTC.

This clone has only one observation. The rearrangement joins TRBV3-1 (or the pseudogene TRBV3-2) to TRBJ2-4, with 8 nucleotides matching TRBD2. In germline, CDR1 is LGHDT, CDR2 YNNKEL (reference sequence). CDR3 length: 18 residues. Trimming cost V 0 bases and J 2 bases; bases outside gene matches: 9. The DNA for the CDR3 is TGTGCCAGCAGCCAAGATCGGGCGGGAGGAGAGACCAAAAACATTCAGTACTTC. Translated: CASSQDRAGGETKNIQYF.

This chain connects TRBV19 to TRBJ1-3; 11 bases agree with TRBD1. The length of the CDR3 is 15 residues. Germline-derived CDR1 and CDR2 are LNHDA and SQIVND (reference sequence). J was trimmed by 1 base and V by 10 bases; bases with no gene match: 6. The CDR3 spells CATGTGGISGNTIYF. The CDR3, as DNA: TGTGCCACCGGGACAGGGGGGATTTCTGGAAACACCATATATTTT.

V gene TRBV7-2 combines with J gene TRBJ1-3, with D possibly being TRBD1 (5 bases). The V and J ends lost 5 bases and 2 bases respectively, with 10 bases between them. This CDR3 spans 14 amino acids. Germline V gene data show CDR1 as SGHTA and CDR2 as FQGNSA. CDR3 bases: TGTGCCAGCAGCGCCCAGGGCGCTGGAAACACCATATATTTT. Its translation is CASSAQGAGNTIYF.

The chain combines TRBV9 with TRBJ2-7, with 11 bases fitting TRBD2. CDR1 is SGDLS, CDR2 YYNGEE, per germline. The CDR3 sequence is 16 residues long. The V gene end was trimmed by 4 bases and the J gene end by 5 bases; junction bases not matched to a gene: 11. The CDR3 spells CASSRLAGYAAHEQYF. CDR3 bases: TGTGCCAGCAGCCGACTAGCGGGATATGCGGCCCACGAGCAGTACTTC.

V and J are TRBV24-1 and TRBJ2-1; tentatively, D is TRBD2 (7 bases). Per the germline V gene, CDR1 is KGHDR and CDR2 is SFDVKD. V was cut by 4 bases and J by 0 bases, with 12 bases left in between. This CDR3 has 16 residues. The CDR3 coding sequence is TGTGCCACCAGTGACCAGAGGGGGGGCTCCTACAATGAGCAGTTCTTC. The encoded protein is CATSDQRGGSYNEQFF.

In the case of this clone: The same CDR3 arises from other DNA sequences in this sample as well. The chain couples TRBV5-6 to TRBJ1-4, with TRBD1 identical over 7 bases. This CDR3 region has 13 residues. Germline V gene data show CDR1 as SGHDT and CDR2 as YYEEEE. J was trimmed by 8 bases and V by 0 bases; bases with no gene match: 1. The chain's CDR3 is CASSLGRGEKLFF. The CDR3 nucleotides read TGTGCCAGCAGCTTGGGCAGGGGGGAAAAACTGTTTTTT.

V usage is TRBV28 and J usage is TRBJ1-6; weak D call: TRBD1 (5 bases). V was pared by 8 bases and J by 9 bases, with 14 bases between. CDR1 is MDHEN and CDR2 is SYDVKM in the germline V gene. The length of the CDR3 is 13 residues. In nucleotides, the CDR3 is TGTGCCAGCGACGGGGACTCCTCTTCACCCCTCCACTTT. This encodes CASDGDSSSPLHF.